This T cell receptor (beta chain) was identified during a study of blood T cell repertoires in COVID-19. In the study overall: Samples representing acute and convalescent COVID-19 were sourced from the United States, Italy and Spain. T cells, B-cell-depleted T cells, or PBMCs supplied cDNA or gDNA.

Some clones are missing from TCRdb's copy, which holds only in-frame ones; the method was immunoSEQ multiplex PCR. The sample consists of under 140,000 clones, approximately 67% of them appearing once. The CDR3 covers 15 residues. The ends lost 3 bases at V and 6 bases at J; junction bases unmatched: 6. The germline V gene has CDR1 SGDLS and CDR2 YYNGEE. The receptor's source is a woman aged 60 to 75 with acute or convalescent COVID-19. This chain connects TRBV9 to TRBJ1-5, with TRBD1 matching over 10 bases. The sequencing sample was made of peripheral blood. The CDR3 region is CASSAGQGVTQPQHF. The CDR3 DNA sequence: TGTGCCAGCAGCGCCGGACAGGGGGTGACTCAGCCCCAGCATTTT.